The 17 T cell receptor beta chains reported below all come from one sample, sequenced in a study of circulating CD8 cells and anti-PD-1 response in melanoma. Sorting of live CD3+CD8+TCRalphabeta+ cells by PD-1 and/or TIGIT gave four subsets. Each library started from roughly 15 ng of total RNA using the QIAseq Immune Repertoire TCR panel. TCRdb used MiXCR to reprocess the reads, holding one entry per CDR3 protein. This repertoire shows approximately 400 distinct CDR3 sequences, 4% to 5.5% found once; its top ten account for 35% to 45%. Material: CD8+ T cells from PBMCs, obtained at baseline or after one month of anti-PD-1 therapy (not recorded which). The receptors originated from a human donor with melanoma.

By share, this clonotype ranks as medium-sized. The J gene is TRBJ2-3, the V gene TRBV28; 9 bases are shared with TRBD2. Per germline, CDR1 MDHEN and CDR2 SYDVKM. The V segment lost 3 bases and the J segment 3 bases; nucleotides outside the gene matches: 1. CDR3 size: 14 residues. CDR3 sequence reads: CASSFLAGTDTQYF. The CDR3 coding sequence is TGTGCCAGCAGTTTCCTAGCGGGAACAGATACGCAGTATTTT.

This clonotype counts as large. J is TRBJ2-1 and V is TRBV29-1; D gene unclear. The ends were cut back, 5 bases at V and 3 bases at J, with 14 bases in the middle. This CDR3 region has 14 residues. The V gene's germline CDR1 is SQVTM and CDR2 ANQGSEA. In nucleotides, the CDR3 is TGCAGCGTTACGGTCCCTCCCAGCTACAATGAGCAGTTCTTC. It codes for CSVTVPPSYNEQFF.

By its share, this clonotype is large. The CDR3 here is CASSLVFRGRDTEAFF. DNA for the CDR3: TGTGCCAGCAGCTTAGTTTTCAGGGGGCGGGACACTGAAGCTTTCTTT. The chain links TRBV7-6 to TRBJ1-1; 8 bases agree with TRBD1. With V trimmed by 1 base and J by 3 bases, 7 bases remained unmatched. Germline V CDR1 and CDR2: SGHVS, FNYEAQ. This CDR3 has 16 residues.

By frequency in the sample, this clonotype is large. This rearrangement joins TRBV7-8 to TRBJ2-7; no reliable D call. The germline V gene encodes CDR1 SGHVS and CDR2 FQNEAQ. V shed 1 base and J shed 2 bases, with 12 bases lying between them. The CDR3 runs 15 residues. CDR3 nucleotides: TGTGCCAGCAGCTTAGGATGGGTCGTCACCTACGAGCAGTACTTC. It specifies CASSLGWVVTYEQYF.

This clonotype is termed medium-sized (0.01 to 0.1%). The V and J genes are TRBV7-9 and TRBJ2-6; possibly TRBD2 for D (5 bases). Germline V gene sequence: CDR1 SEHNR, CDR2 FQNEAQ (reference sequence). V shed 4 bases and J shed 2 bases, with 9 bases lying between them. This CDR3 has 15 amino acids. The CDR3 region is CASSSRVPGANVLTF. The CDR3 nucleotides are TGTGCCAGCAGCTCGAGGGTACCTGGGGCCAACGTCCTGACTTTC.

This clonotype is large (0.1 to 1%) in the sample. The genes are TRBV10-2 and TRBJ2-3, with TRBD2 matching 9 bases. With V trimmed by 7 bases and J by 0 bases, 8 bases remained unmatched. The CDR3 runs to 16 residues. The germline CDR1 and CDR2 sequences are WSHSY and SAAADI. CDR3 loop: CASTAIAGASTDTQYF. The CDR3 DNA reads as TGCGCCAGCACCGCTATAGCGGGAGCTAGCACAGATACGCAGTATTTT.

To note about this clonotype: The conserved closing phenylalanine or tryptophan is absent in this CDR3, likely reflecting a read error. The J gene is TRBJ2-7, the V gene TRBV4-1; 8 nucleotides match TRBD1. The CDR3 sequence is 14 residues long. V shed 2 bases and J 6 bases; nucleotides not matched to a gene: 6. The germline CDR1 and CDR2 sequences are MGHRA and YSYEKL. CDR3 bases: TGCGCCAGCAGCCAAATGACAGGGGTGAGCGAGCAGTACCTC. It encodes CASSQMTGVSEQYL.

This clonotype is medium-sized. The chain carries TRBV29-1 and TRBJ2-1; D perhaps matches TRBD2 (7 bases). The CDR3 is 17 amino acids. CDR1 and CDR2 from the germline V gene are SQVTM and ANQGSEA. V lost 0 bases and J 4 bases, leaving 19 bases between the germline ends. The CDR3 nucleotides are TGCAGCGTTGAAGATTTTACTACGGGGGGCTTGTACAATGAGCAGTTCTTC. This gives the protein CSVEDFTTGGLYNEQFF.

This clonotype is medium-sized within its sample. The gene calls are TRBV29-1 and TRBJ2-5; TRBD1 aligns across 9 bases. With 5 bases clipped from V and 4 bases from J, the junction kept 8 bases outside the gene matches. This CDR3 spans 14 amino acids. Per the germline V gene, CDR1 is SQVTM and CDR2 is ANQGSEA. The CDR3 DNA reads TGCAGCGTTTCCGGGGGACAGGGCGGAGAGACCCAGTACTTC. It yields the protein CSVSGGQGGETQYF.

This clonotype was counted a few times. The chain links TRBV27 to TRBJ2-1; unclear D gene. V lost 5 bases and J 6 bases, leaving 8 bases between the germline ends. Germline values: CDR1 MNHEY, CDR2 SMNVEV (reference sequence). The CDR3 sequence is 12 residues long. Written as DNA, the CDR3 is TGTGCCAGCAGTCCCCATCCCAATGAGCAGTTCTTC. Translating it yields CASSPHPNEQFF.

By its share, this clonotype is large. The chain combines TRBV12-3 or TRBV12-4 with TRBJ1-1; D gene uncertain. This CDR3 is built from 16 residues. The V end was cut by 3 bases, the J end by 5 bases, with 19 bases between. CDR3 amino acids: CASSFSFRAGVTEAFF. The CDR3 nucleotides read TGTGCCAGCAGTTTCAGTTTCCGCGCCGGGGTAACTGAAGCTTTCTTT.

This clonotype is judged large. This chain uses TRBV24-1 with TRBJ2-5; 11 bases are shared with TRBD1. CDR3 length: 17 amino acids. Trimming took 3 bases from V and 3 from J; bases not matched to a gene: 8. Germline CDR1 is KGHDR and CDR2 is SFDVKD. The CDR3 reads CATSDPGQGALKETQYF. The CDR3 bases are TGTGCCACCAGTGATCCAGGACAGGGGGCATTAAAAGAGACCCAGTACTTC.

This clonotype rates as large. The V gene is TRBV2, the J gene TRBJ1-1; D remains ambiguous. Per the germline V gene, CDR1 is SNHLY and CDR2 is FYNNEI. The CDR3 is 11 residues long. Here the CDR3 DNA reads TGTGCTCAGCGGGAGAACACTGAAGCTTTCTTT. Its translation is CAQRENTEAFF. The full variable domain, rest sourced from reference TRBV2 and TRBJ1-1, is EPEVTQTPSHQVTQMGQEVILRCVPISNHLYFYWYRQILGQKVEFLVSFYNNEISEKSEIFDDQFSVERPDGSNFTLKIRSTKLEDSAMYFCAQRENTEAFFGQGTRLTVV.

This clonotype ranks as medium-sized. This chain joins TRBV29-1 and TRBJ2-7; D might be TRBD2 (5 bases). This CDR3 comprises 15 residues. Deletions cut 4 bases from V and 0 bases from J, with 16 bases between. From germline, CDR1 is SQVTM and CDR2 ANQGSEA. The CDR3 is CSVVLGSGSSYEQYF. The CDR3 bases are TGCAGCGTTGTGCTAGGAAGCGGAAGCTCCTACGAGCAGTACTTC.

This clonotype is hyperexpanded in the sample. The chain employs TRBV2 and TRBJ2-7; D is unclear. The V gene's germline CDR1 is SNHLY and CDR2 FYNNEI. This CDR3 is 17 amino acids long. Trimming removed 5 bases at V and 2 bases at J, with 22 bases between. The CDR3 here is CASSTPASQMITYEQYF. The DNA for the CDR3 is TGTGCCAGCAGTACCCCAGCGAGTCAGATGATTACCTACGAGCAGTACTTC. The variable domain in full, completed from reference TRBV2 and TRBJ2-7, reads EPEVTQTPSHQVTQMGQEVILRCVPISNHLYFYWYRQILGQKVEFLVSFYNNEISEKSEIFDDQFSVERPDGSNFTLKIRSTKLEDSAMYFCASSTPASQMITYEQYFGPGTRLTVT.

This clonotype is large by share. This CDR3 is CASSWTGDDEQYF. CDR3 bases: TGTGCCAGCAGCTGGACAGGGGATGACGAGCAGTACTTC. J is TRBJ2-7 and V is TRBV7-3, with 9 bases aligning to TRBD1. The length of the CDR3 is 13 residues. Germline CDR1 reads SGHTA; CDR2 reads FQGTGA. The V segment lost 4 bases and the J segment 5 bases; nucleotides outside the gene matches: 3.

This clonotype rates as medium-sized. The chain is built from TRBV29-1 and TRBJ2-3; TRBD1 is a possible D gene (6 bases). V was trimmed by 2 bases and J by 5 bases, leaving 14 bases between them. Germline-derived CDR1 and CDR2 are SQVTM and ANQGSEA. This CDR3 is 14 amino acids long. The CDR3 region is CSVERQGQGDTQYF. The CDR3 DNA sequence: TGCAGCGTTGAAAGGCAGGGGCAGGGAGATACGCAGTATTTT.